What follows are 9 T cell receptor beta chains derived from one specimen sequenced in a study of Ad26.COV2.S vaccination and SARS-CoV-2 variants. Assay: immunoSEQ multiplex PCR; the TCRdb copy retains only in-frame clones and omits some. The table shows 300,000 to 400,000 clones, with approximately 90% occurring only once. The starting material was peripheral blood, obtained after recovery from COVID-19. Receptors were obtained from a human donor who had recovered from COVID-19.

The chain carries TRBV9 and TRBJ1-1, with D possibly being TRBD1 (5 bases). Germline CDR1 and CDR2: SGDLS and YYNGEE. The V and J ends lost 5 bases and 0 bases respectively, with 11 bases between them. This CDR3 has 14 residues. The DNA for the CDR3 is TGTGCCAGCAGTCGTACGGGGGTGAACACTGAAGCTTTCTTT. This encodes CASSRTGVNTEAFF.

The CDR3 bases are TGTGCCAGCACCCCACTAGCGGGGGGGCTGAATGAGCAGTTCTTC. Encoded protein: CASTPLAGGLNEQFF. This chain links TRBV6-6 with TRBJ2-1; 13 bases align to TRBD2. Germline-derived CDR1 and CDR2 are MNHNY and SVGAGI (reference sequence). Trimming at V came to 7 bases and at J to 7 bases, leaving 7 bases not matched to a gene. The CDR3 is 15 residues long.

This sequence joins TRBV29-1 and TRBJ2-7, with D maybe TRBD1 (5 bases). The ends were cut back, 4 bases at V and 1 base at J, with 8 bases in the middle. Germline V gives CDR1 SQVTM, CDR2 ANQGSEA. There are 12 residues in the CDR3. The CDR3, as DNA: TGCAGCGTTGTAACAGGTTCCTACGAGCAGTACTTC. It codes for CSVVTGSYEQYF.

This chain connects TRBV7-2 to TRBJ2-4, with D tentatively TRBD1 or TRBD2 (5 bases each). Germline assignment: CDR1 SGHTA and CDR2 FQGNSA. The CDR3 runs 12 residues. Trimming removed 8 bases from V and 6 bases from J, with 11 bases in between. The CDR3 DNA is TGTGCCAGCTCGCGTGGGGGAAACATTCAGTACTTC. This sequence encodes CASSRGGNIQYF.

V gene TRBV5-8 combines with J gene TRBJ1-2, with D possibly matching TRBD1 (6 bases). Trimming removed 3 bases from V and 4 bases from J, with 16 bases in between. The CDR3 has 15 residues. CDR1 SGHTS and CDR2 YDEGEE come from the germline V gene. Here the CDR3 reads CASSWTPQGPYGYTF. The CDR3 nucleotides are TGTGCCAGCAGCTGGACCCCGCAGGGGCCCTATGGCTACACCTTC.

In DNA form, the CDR3 reads TGTGCCAGCAGTGAGGGGGGACGGACATATGGCTACACCTTC. This sequence encodes CASSEGGRTYGYTF. This sequence joins TRBV6-1 and TRBJ1-2, with D maybe TRBD1 (5 bases). Trimming removed 3 bases at V and 5 bases at J, with 13 bases between. The CDR3 is 14 residues long. Germline CDR1 MNHNS, CDR2 SASEGT.

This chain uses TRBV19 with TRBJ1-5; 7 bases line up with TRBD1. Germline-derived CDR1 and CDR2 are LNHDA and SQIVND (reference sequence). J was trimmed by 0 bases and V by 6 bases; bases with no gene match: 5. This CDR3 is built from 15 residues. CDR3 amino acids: CASRARGDSNQPQHF. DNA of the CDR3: TGTGCCAGTAGGGCCAGGGGGGATAGCAATCAGCCCCAGCATTTT.

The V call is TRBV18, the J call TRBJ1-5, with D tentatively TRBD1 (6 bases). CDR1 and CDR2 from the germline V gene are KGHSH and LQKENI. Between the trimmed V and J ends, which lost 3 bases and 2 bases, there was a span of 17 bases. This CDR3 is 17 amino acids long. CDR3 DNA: TGTGCCAGCTCACCCCAGGGGTATGGGAAGGGCAATCAGCCCCAGCATTTT. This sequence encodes CASSPQGYGKGNQPQHF. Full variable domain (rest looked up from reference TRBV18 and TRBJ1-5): NAGVMQNPRHLVRRRGQEARLRCSPMKGHSHVYWYRQLPEEGLKFMVYLQKENIIDESGMPKERFSAEFPKEGPSILRIQQVVRGDSAAYFCASSPQGYGKGNQPQHFGDGTRLSIL.

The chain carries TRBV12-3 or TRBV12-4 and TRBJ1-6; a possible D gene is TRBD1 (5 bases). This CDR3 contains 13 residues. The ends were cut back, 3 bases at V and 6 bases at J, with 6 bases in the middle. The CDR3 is CASSLTANSPLHF. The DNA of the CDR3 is TGTGCCAGCAGTTTGACAGCTAATTCACCCCTCCACTTT.